Below are 9 T cell receptor beta chains sequenced from a single sample in a study of neurological immune-mediated disorders (dated by TCRdb to about 2019). Receptors were amplified or captured by 5' RACE. TCRdb names Illumina HiSeq 2500 as the instrument used. TCRdb redid the processing of the public reads, applying fastp at Q25 and MiXCR, and retained in-frame beta chains. Each record represents a unique CDR3 protein, reported with the most common genes and DNA among its rows. The sample table lists 30,000 to 35,000 distinct CDR3 sequences, about 3.8% of them with a count of one. Approximately 25% of the sample rests with the top ten. The sample was CD4+ T cells from blood. The receptors stem from a woman aged 40 to 55 in good health.

This clonotype was seen many times. The gene calls are TRBV5-1 and TRBJ1-6; 9 bases are a match to TRBD1. J was trimmed by 10 bases and V by 3 bases; bases with no gene match: 8. CDR1 is SGHRS, CDR2 YFSETQ, per germline. CDR3 length: 15 amino acids. CDR3 coding DNA: TGCGCCAGCAGCTGGGAACCGGGACAGGGATCACCCCTCCACTTT. Translation: CASSWEPGQGSPLHF.

This clonotype was seen ten or more times. The chain combines TRBV5-1 with TRBJ2-1; D unclear. The CDR3 is made up of 17 amino acids. V lost 6 bases and J lost 1, with 20 bases in between. The germline gives CDR1 SGHRS, CDR2 YFSETQ. The CDR3 sequence: CASIGDSGDASYNEQFF. DNA for the CDR3: TGCGCCAGCATCGGAGACTCCGGCGACGCATCCTACAATGAGCAGTTCTTC.

This clonotype has a count of ten or more. The gene calls are TRBV11-2 and TRBJ2-1; 7 positions match TRBD2. The CDR3 loop spans 15 amino acids. Germline loops: CDR1 SGHAT, CDR2 FQNNGV. Unmatched junction bases numbered 8, after V lost 5 bases and J lost 4 bases. The CDR3: CASSPVAGLYNEQFF. The CDR3 nucleotides are TGTGCCAGCAGCCCCGTAGCGGGCCTGTACAATGAGCAGTTCTTC.

This clonotype was seen many times. The gene calls are TRBV5-1 and TRBJ1-4; TRBD1 matches at 9 bases. There are 14 residues in the CDR3. The germline V gene encodes CDR1 SGHRS and CDR2 YFSETQ. The V and J ends lost 4 bases and 8 bases, in that order; junction bases with no gene match: 6. CDR3 nucleotide sequence: TGCGCCAGCAGCCCGGACAGGGGAGAGGAAAAACTGTTTTTT. This gives the protein CASSPDRGEEKLFF.

Many counts were recorded for this clonotype. CDR3 sequence: CAWSKRAGGAYNEQFF. The CDR3 DNA reads as TGTGCCTGGAGTAAGCGAGCGGGAGGAGCCTACAATGAGCAGTTCTTC. This rearrangement joins TRBV30 to TRBJ2-1; TRBD2 aligns across 9 bases. This CDR3 region has 16 residues. The J segment lost 2 bases and the V segment lost 2 bases, leaving 7 bases of the junction unmatched. CDR1 is GTSNPN and CDR2 is SVGIG in the germline V gene (reference sequence). The whole variable domain, filled in from reference TRBV30 and TRBJ2-1, reads SQTIHQWPATLVQPVGSPLSLECTVEGTSNPNLYWYRQAAGRGLQLLFYSVGIGQISSEVPQNLSASRPQDRQFILSSKKLLLSDSGFYLCAWSKRAGGAYNEQFFGPGTRLTVL.

This clonotype came up many times. The V and J genes are TRBV7-3 and TRBJ2-1; TRBD2 matches 10 bases. The germline CDR1 and CDR2 sequences are SGHTA and FQGTGA. CDR3 size: 15 residues. V shed 5 bases, J shed 5 bases, and the junction held 6 bases outside the gene matches. The CDR3 sequence: CASSRSSGGNNEQFF. CDR3 DNA: TGTGCCAGCAGCCGGTCTAGCGGGGGTAACAATGAGCAGTTCTTC.

This clonotype has a count of ten or more. V usage is TRBV5-1 and J usage is TRBJ2-2; D uncertain. Trimming stripped 3 bases from V and 1 base from J, with 13 bases between. Germline lookup yields CDR1 SGHRS and CDR2 YFSETQ. The CDR3 covers 16 residues. In DNA form, the CDR3 reads TGCGCCAGCAGCTCTGCCGGTACGAGGAACACCGGGGAGCTGTTTTTT. Protein sequence: CASSSAGTRNTGELFF.

Many counts were recorded for this clonotype. This chain links TRBV5-1 with TRBJ1-2; D is possibly TRBD1 (5 bases). Germline CDR1 SGHRS, CDR2 YFSETQ. Trimming shortened V by 4 bases and J by 6 bases, and 19 bases separated the two germline ends. This CDR3 is built from 15 residues. CDR3 sequence: CASSPSEGPRNGYTF. The DNA for the CDR3 is TGCGCCAGCAGCCCATCGGAGGGGCCGAGGAATGGCTACACCTTC.

This clonotype came up many times. The rearrangement joins TRBV12-3 or TRBV12-4 to TRBJ2-3; D might be TRBD1 or TRBD2, each matching 6 bases. CDR3 length: 14 amino acids. The V end was cut by 0 bases, the J end by 5 bases, with 9 bases between. CDR3 sequence reads: CASSLAGGGDTQYF. DNA for the CDR3: TGTGCCAGCAGTTTAGCAGGGGGAGGAGATACGCAGTATTTT.